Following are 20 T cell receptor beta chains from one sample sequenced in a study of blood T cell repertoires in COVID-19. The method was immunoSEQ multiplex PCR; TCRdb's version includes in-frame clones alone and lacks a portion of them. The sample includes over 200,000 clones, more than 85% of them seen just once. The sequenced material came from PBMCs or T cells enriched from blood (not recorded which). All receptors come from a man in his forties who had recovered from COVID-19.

The CDR3 region has the DNA TGTGCCAGCAGCCTCGGGGGTTTAAAGGAGCAGTTCTTC. Residues: CASSLGGLKEQFF. This chain joins TRBV7-6 and TRBJ2-1, with a tentative D call TRBD2 (6 bases). This CDR3 region has 13 residues. Trimming took off 5 bases at V and 10 bases at J, with 15 bases between the two ends. Looked up from germline, CDR1 is SGHVS and CDR2 is FNYEAQ.

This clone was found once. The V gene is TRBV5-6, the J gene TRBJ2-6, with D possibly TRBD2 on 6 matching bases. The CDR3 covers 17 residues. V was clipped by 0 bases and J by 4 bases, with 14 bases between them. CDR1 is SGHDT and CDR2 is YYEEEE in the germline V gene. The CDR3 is CASSLVREAAGANVLTF. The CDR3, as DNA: TGTGCCAGCAGCTTGGTCAGGGAGGCTGCCGGGGCCAACGTCCTGACTTTC.

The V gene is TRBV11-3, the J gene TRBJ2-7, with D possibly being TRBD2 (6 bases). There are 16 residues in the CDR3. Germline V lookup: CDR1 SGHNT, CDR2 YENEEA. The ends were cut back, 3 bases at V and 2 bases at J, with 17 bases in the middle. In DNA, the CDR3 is TGTGCCAGCAGCTTCAGCGGACTACCTATGACCTACGAGCAGTACTTC. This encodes CASSFSGLPMTYEQYF.

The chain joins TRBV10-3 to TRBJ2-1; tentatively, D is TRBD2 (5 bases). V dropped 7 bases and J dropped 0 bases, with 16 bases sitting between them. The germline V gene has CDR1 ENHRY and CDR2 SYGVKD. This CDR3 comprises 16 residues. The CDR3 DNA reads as TGTGCCATCAAATTGGACGGGGAAAGCTCCTACAATGAGCAGTTCTTC. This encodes CAIKLDGESSYNEQFF.

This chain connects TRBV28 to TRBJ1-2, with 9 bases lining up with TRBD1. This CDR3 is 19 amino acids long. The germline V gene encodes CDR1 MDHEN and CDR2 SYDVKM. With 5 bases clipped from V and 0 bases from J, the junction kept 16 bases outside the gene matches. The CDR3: CASSPLAGTGHFTNYGYTF. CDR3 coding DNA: TGTGCCAGCAGTCCCCTTGCCGGGACAGGGCACTTCACTAACTATGGCTACACCTTC.

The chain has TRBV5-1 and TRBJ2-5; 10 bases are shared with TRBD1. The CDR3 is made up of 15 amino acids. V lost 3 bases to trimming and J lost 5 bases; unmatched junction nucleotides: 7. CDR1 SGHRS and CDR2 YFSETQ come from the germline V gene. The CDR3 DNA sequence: TGCGCCAGCAGCTCCCCGACAGGGGGCTTGGAGACCCAGTACTTC. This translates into CASSSPTGGLETQYF.

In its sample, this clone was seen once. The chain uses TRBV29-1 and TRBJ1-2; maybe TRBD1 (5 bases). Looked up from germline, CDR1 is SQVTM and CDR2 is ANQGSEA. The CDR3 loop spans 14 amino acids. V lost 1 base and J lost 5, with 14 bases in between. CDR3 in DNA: TGCAGCGTTGAAGCCCGGGGGAATCCATATGGCTACACCTTC. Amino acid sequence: CSVEARGNPYGYTF.

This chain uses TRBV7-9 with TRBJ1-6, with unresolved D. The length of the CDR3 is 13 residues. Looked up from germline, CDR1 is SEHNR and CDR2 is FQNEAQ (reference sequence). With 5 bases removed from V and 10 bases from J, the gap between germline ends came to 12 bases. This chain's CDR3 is CASSPISGSPLHF. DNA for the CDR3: TGTGCCAGCAGCCCAATTTCCGGGTCACCCCTCCACTTT.

The DNA of the CDR3 is TGTGCCAGCAGCCTGATGGCCTATGGCTACACCTTC. Translation: CASSLMAYGYTF. The V call is TRBV28, the J call TRBJ1-2; D is undetermined. V was pared by 6 bases and J by 4 bases, with 9 bases between. CDR3 length equals 12 residues. Germline CDR1 and CDR2: MDHEN and SYDVKM.

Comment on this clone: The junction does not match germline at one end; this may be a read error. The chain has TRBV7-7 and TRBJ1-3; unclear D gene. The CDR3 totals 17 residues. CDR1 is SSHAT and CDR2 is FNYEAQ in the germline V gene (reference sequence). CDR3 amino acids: CASSLEGPRPGGNTIYF. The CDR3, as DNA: TGTGCTAGCAGCTTAGAAGGTCCCAGGCCGGGAGGAAACACCATATATTTT. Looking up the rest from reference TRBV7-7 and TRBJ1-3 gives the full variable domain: GAGVSQSPRYKVTKRGQDVTLRCDPISSHATLYWYQQALGQGPEFLTYFNYEAQPDKSGLPSDRFSAERPEGSISTLTIQRTEQRDSAMYRCASSLEGPRPGGNTIYFGEGSWLTVV.

The CDR3: CATKVTRNTEAFF. CDR3 nucleotides: TGTGCCACCAAAGTTACACGGAACACTGAAGCTTTCTTT. This chain joins TRBV12-3 or TRBV12-4 and TRBJ1-1, with D unclear. Trimming left V 10 bases short and J 1 base short, with 13 bases between. The CDR3 length is 13 residues.

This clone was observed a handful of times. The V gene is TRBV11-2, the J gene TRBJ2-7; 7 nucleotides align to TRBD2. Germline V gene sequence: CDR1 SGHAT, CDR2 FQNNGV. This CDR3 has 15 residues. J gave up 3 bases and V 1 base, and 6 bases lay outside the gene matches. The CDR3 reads CASSLAAGDNYEQYF. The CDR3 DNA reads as TGTGCCAGCAGCTTAGCGGCGGGAGACAACTACGAGCAGTACTTC.

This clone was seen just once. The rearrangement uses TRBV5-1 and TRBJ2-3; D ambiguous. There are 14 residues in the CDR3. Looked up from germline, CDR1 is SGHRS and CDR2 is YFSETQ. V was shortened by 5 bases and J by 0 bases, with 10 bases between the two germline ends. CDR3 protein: CASSGDRSTDTQYF. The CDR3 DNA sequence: TGCGCCAGCAGTGGAGACCGTAGCACAGATACGCAGTATTTT.

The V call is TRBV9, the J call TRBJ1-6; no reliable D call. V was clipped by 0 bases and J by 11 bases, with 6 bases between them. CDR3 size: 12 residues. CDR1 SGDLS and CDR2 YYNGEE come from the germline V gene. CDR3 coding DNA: TGTGCCAGCAGCGTAGACGGGGCACCCCTCCACTTT. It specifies CASSVDGAPLHF.

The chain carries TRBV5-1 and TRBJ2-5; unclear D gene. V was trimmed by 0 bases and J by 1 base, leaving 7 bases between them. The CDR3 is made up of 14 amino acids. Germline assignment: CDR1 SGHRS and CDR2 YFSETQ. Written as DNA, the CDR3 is TGCGCCAGCAGCTTGGCAGGAACCCAAGAGACCCAGTACTTC. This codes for CASSLAGTQETQYF.

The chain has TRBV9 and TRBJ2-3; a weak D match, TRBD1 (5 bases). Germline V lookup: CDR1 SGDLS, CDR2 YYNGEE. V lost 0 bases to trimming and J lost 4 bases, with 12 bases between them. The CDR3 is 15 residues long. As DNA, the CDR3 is TGTGCCAGCAGCGTAGTGGCAGGGTCCCCAGATACGCAGTATTTT. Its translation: CASSVVAGSPDTQYF.

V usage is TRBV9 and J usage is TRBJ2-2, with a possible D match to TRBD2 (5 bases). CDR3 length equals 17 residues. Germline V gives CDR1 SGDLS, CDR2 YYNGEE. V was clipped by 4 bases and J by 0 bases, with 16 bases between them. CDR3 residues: CASSSTRGKSNTGELFF. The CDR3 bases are TGTGCCAGCAGCTCCACCAGAGGGAAGTCGAACACCGGGGAGCTGTTTTTT.

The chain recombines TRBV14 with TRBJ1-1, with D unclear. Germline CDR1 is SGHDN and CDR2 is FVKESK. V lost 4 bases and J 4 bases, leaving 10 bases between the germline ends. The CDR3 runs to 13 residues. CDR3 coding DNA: TGTGCCAGCAGCCTTACAGAGGGCACTGAAGCTTTCTTT. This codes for CASSLTEGTEAFF.

CDR3 amino acids: CASSLVPGHSNQPQHF. The CDR3 DNA is TGTGCCAGCAGCTTGGTTCCGGGACATAGCAATCAGCCCCAGCATTTT. This chain uses TRBV5-8 with TRBJ1-5; tentatively, D is TRBD1 (6 bases). The CDR3 loop spans 16 amino acids. CDR1 and CDR2 (germline): SGHTS, YDEGEE. The V end lost 0 bases, the J end lost 0 bases, and 10 bases lay between the germline ends.

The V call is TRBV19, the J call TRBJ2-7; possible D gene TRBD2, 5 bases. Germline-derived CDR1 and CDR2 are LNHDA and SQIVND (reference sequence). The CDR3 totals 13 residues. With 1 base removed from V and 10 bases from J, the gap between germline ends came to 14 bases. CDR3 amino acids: CASSIGPGGYQYF. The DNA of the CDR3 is TGTGCCAGTAGTATAGGCCCCGGAGGTTACCAGTACTTC.